This entry is about one T cell receptor (beta chain). Its cognate antigen has yet to be identified. A read error may account for a junction end that differs from germline. The sample belongs to a study of T-cell memory formation after mild COVID-19 (dated by TCRdb to the early 2020s). For context, the study as a whole: Most TCR sequence clusters were specific to one of the two donors. T-cell clones expanding and contracting after mild COVID-19 in a couple of donors were tracked by longitudinal TCRalpha and TCRbeta repertoire sequencing. Two young, previously healthy adult volunteers, one female and one male, were included in the cohort.

These reads were obtained on an Illumina NovaSeq 6000. cDNA libraries for TCRalpha and TCRbeta were prepared by 5'RACE using constant-segment primers, with sample barcodes and unique molecular identifiers added. Trizol reagent was used to extract RNA from every sample. Libraries were amplified in two PCR steps, with a second sample barcode and Illumina TruSeq adapters added in the second step. Sequencing of libraries was performed on an Illumina NovaSeq with 2 x 150 bp paired-end reads. On the authors' methods: With migec v1.2.7, reads were demultiplexed and then collapsed into UMI-guided consensus sequences. Using mixcr v2.1.11, the UMI consensuses were aligned to TRA and TRB V and J templates and assembled into clonotypes. A clonotype was counted as expanded or contracted only when both edgeR and NoisET called the clonotype significant, with the noise models trained on biological replicates. edgeR calls used a false discovery rate-adjusted p below 0.01 and a log2 fold-change threshold of 1. As an exploratory analysis of dynamics, PCA with hierarchical clustering was applied to max-normalized trajectories of the 1000 most abundant clonotypes. Separately sequenced CD4+ and CD8+ repertoires were used to assign the CD4 or CD8 phenotype of responding clones. The public reads were reanalyzed by TCRdb: fastp trimming at Q25, MiXCR alignment, in-frame beta chains only. A single entry per CDR3 protein holds the most common genes and DNA from its merged rows. The V and J calls were determined by TCRdb, not by the authors. In this sample the table shows around 340,000 distinct CDR3 sequences, under 15% of which occur a single time. Together, the top ten hold around a fifth of the sample.

Broader findings and caveats from the paper: Contracting CD4+ clones were found mainly in CM and EM memory subsets, while CD8+ clones were enriched in EMRA. Only two mild cases were covered in the study, and larger cohorts including severe cases with pre-infection samples were considered necessary. The detection of some responding clones in pre-infection memory suggests that pre-existing cross-reactive memory T cells joined the SARS-CoV-2 response. Clones contracting from day 15 to 85 had balanced CD4/CD8 phenotypes, while a second wave expanding from day 15 to 37 was biased towards CD4+. The second-wave clones that peaked on day 37 were not confirmed to be SARS-CoV-2 specific.

From the cysteine through the phenylalanine, the CDR3 covers 13 amino acids. Kept here is only the CDR3 DNA, which spans 39 bases and is read in frame from base 1. The germline V gene gives CDR1 as KGHSH and CDR2 as LQKENI. PBMCs were isolated by Ficoll-Paque density gradient centrifugation. Sequencing was done on a sample of PBMCs or a T cell subset sorted from them (not recorded which). Recombination linked TRBV18 to TRBJ1-1, and perhaps TRBD1 as D gene, on 6 matching bases. This clonotype was obtained from a man between 18 and 29 years old who had mild COVID-19 (a few samples of this study predate the infection). The sample titles of this study are shuffled in the database, so cell type and time point are left out; the donor was told from shared clones. The CDR3 corresponds to CASSPRRDTEAFF. The sequenced DNA is TGTGCCAGCTCACCACGAAGGGACACCGAAGCTTTCTTT.